A single sample is the source of the 2 T cell receptor beta chains below, sequenced in a study of tumor-infiltrating lymphocytes in primary liver carcinoma. The study extracted blood RNA from unsorted whole blood and also extracted germline DNA. A constant-region primer served to make TCR beta cDNA from around 540 ng total RNA. Three rounds of nested multiplex PCR with slightly modified ARM-PCR produced TCR beta libraries. Each of the first two PCR rounds ran 9 to 11 cycles with TRBV1-TRBV30 forward and C-beta reverse primers. MiXCR was run by TCRdb on the multiplex PCR reads, yielding one entry per CDR3 protein. The sample lists about 320,000 distinct CDR3 sequences; 55% to 65% were seen once. What was sequenced was peripheral blood. These receptors were taken from a man aged 40-49 years with primary liver carcinoma and hepatitis B virus infection.

This clonotype was detected ten times or more. This chain joins TRBV6-6 and TRBJ2-5; D perhaps matches TRBD2 (6 bases). The CDR3 runs to 14 residues. CDR1 and CDR2 (germline): MNHNY, SVGAGI (reference sequence). With 4 bases removed from V and 2 bases from J, the gap between germline ends came to 11 bases. The DNA of the CDR3 is TGTGCCAGCAGTTCTAGGGGAGGTCAAGAGACCCAGTACTTC. Its translation is CASSSRGGQETQYF.

In regard to this clonotype: A single base separates this from a much larger clone, so it may be a read error. CDR3 DNA sequence: TGTGCCAGCAGTCCCTCCGCGGCGGGGGTTGAGACCAAGTACTTC. Encoded protein: CASSPSAAGVETKYF. The chain joins TRBV6-2 or TRBV6-3 to TRBJ2-5, with 7 bases aligning to TRBD2. Germline V gene data show CDR1 as MNHEY and CDR2 as SVGEGT. CDR3 length equals 15 residues.